This TCR beta chain was observed in a study of cytomegalovirus exposure and HLA in healthy donors. Study as a whole: There were about 85 million unique TCRs (from HLA-typed donors) in an early data release.

Among the donors, all were healthy bone marrow donors. The CDR3 runs 14 residues. The germline gives CDR1 SGHDT, CDR2 YYEEEE. V was clipped by 4 bases and J by 4 bases; unmatched bases: 5. On this clone: Its antigen is still unknown.

The PCR contained 60 Vbeta and 13 Jbeta primers. The assay was immunoSEQ multiplex PCR, and TCRdb's table has in-frame clones only and misses some. The repertoire holds some 170,000 clones, with about 69% as singletons. The study, taken as a whole, reports: Follow-up analysis found HLA locus-dependent TCR association rates, highest for DRB1 and lowest for HLA-C.

J is TRBJ1-1 and V is TRBV5-6; 9 bases agree with TRBD1. The sequence was obtained from a human donor in good health. The specimen sequenced was PBMCs. The CDR3 nucleotides read TGTGCCAGCAGCAGGGGACAGGGTAGCACTGAAGCTTTCTTT. This codes for CASSRGQGSTEAFF.